A selection of T cell receptor beta chains follows, all from one sample in a study of control samples from healthy donors and cancer patients. Method: immunoSEQ multiplex PCR; TCRdb's copy keeps in-frame clones and lacks some. Here the sample spans around 130,000 clones, around nine tenths being singletons. Sequencing was performed on blood. The receptor source for this set is a man aged 50-59 years in good health. Each CDR3 is given with its conserved first and last residue. The order of the fields is CDR3 protein, CDR3 DNA, J gene, D gene, V gene, clone size. The D gene is left open where the match is weak. Only part of the rows carry a size: once, few, many, or a class if the clone is expanded.

CDR3: CAYPGTGDDWGELFF
DNA: TGTGCCTATCCGGGGACAGGGGATGACTGGGGGGAGCTGTTTTTT
J: TRBJ2-2
D: TRBD1
V: TRBV30
size: NA

CDR3: CASGPGGTSGYQETQYF
DNA: TGTGCTAGTGGCCCGGGGGGGACTAGCGGGTACCAAGAGACCCAGTACTTC
J: TRBJ2-5
D: TRBD2
V: TRBV12-5
size: NA

CDR3: CASSYVMVTQPQHF
DNA: TGTGCCAGCAGTTACGTCATGGTTACTCAGCCCCAGCATTTT
J: TRBJ1-5
D: NA
V: TRBV6-2/TRBV6-3
size: NA

CDR3: CASSVKAIYGYTF
DNA: TGTGCCAGCAGTGTGAAAGCAATCTATGGCTACACCTTC
J: TRBJ1-2
D: NA
V: TRBV2
size: NA

CDR3: CASSQYKGQFWYEQYF
DNA: TGTGCCAGCAGCCAATATAAGGGGCAGTTTTGGTACGAGCAGTACTTC
J: TRBJ2-7
D: NA
V: TRBV3-1/TRBV3-2
size: NA

CDR3: CASSYRLGQPQHF
DNA: TGTGCCAGCAGTTACCGGTTGGGCCAGCCCCAGCATTTT
J: TRBJ1-5
D: NA
V: TRBV6-5
size: NA

CDR3: CASSFILAGGYTGELFF
DNA: TGTGCCAGCAGTTTTATTCTAGCGGGGGGTTACACCGGGGAGCTGTTTTTT
J: TRBJ2-2
D: TRBD2
V: TRBV27
size: NA

CDR3: CASSFSGLASYEQYF
DNA: TGTGCCAGCAGCTTTAGCGGACTAGCGAGTTACGAGCAGTACTTC
J: TRBJ2-7
D: TRBD2
V: TRBV7-2
size: NA

CDR3: CASSWTGGGYTF
DNA: TGTGCCAGCAGTTGGACAGGGGGTGGCTACACCTTC
J: TRBJ1-2
D: TRBD1
V: TRBV2
size: NA

CDR3: CASTIGLRKEKLFF
DNA: TGTGCCAGTACCATAGGACTCCGGAAGGAAAAACTGTTTTTT
J: TRBJ1-4
D: NA
V: TRBV19
size: NA

CDR3: CASSQENTDTQYF
DNA: TGTGCCAGCAGCCAGGAGAACACAGATACGCAGTATTTT
J: TRBJ2-3
D: NA
V: TRBV3-1/TRBV3-2
size: NA

CDR3: CASSFGLVGSDTQYF
DNA: TGTGCCAGCAGCTTCGGACTAGTAGGTTCAGATACGCAGTATTTT
J: TRBJ2-3
D: TRBD2
V: TRBV7-2
size: NA

CDR3: CARSLKGLTRCEQYF
DNA: TGTGCCAGAAGCTTGAAGGGGCTAACTCGGTGCGAGCAGTACTTC
J: TRBJ2-7
D: NA
V: TRBV5-3
size: NA

CDR3: CASRRSGGTEETQYF
DNA: TGCGCCAGCAGACGCAGCGGGGGGACAGAAGAGACCCAGTACTTC
J: TRBJ2-5
D: TRBD2
V: TRBV5-1
size: NA

CDR3: CASISEATGPQETQYF
DNA: TGTGCCAGCATTTCCGAAGCGACAGGCCCTCAAGAGACCCAGTACTTC
J: TRBJ2-5
D: NA
V: TRBV7-3
size: NA

CDR3: CASSLQLAGMETQYF
DNA: TGCGCCAGCAGCTTGCAACTAGCGGGGATGGAGACCCAGTACTTC
J: TRBJ2-5
D: TRBD2
V: TRBV5-1
size: few

CDR3: CASSTRLAKNIQYF
DNA: TGTGCCAGTAGTACAAGACTAGCCAAAAACATTCAGTACTTC
J: TRBJ2-4
D: NA
V: TRBV19
size: NA

CDR3: CASQGESTNYGYTF
DNA: TGTGCCAGCCAGGGGGAGTCCACTAACTATGGCTACACCTTC
J: TRBJ1-2
D: TRBD1
V: TRBV19
size: NA

CDR3: CASSIGRDQPQHF
DNA: TGTGCCAGTAGTATTGGACGGGATCAGCCCCAGCATTTT
J: TRBJ1-5
D: NA
V: TRBV19
size: few

CDR3: CASQIGVINQPQHF
DNA: TGTGCCAGCCAAATCGGGGTTATCAATCAGCCCCAGCATTTT
J: TRBJ1-5
D: NA
V: TRBV6-6
size: once

CDR3: CASTLGLLETQYF
DNA: TGTGCCAGCACCTTGGGGTTATTGGAGACCCAGTACTTC
J: TRBJ2-5
D: NA
V: TRBV28
size: NA

CDR3: CASSSRPKGGGVQETQYF
DNA: TGTGCCAGCAGCTCAAGACCCAAGGGGGGGGGCGTCCAAGAGACCCAGTACTTC
J: TRBJ2-5
D: NA
V: TRBV11-2
size: NA

CDR3: CASRSGQGFNQPQHF
DNA: TGTGCCAGCAGGTCGGGACAGGGGTTCAATCAGCCCCAGCATTTT
J: TRBJ1-5
D: TRBD1
V: TRBV6-5
size: NA

CDR3: CAWSTLGGFAFF
DNA: TGTGCCTGGAGTACCCTAGGGGGTTTTGCTTTCTTT
J: TRBJ1-1
D: NA
V: TRBV30
size: NA

CDR3: CATLKSVGGAGEQYF
DNA: TGTGCCACCCTGAAATCCGTCGGGGGGGCAGGTGAGCAGTACTTC
J: TRBJ2-7
D: TRBD2
V: TRBV19
size: NA

CDR3: CASSRGPDTQYF
DNA: TGTGCCAGCAGTCGAGGCCCAGATACGCAGTATTTT
J: TRBJ2-3
D: NA
V: TRBV6-5
size: NA

CDR3: CASRRTTTGTVSYEQYF
DNA: TGTGCCAGTAGACGAACCACAACCGGGACAGTCTCCTACGAGCAGTACTTC
J: TRBJ2-7
D: TRBD1
V: TRBV19
size: NA

CDR3: CASSLDSPMEPQHF
DNA: TGTGCCAGTAGTCTGGACAGCCCCATGGAGCCCCAGCATTTT
J: TRBJ1-5
D: NA
V: TRBV19
size: NA

CDR3: CASTTTLGEKLFF
DNA: TGTGCCAGTACCACGACATTGGGGGAAAAACTGTTTTTT
J: TRBJ1-4
D: NA
V: TRBV19
size: few

CDR3: CASSPMLDYNTQYF
DNA: TGTGCCAGCAGCCCGATGCTAGATTATAATACGCAGTATTTT
J: TRBJ2-3
D: NA
V: TRBV7-2
size: NA

CDR3: CASSNQGRTEAFF
DNA: TGTGCCAGCAGTAATCAAGGGCGGACTGAAGCTTTCTTT
J: TRBJ1-1
D: NA
V: TRBV6-1
size: NA

CDR3: CASSQKGELFF
DNA: TGTGCCAGCAGCCAGAAGGGGGAGCTGTTTTTT
J: TRBJ2-2
D: NA
V: TRBV3-1/TRBV3-2
size: NA

CDR3: CASSFSIGGNTEAFF
DNA: TGCGCCAGCAGCTTTAGCATAGGGGGCAACACTGAAGCTTTCTTT
J: TRBJ1-1
D: TRBD1
V: TRBV5-1
size: NA

CDR3: CASSQENLLAGVPGELFF
DNA: TGTGCCAGCAGCCAGGAAAATCTTCTAGCGGGGGTTCCCGGGGAGCTGTTTTTT
J: TRBJ2-2
D: TRBD2
V: TRBV3-1/TRBV3-2
size: NA

CDR3: CASSEWTTNEQFF
DNA: TGCGCCAGCAGTGAATGGACCACCAATGAGCAGTTCTTC
J: TRBJ2-1
D: NA
V: TRBV10-1
size: NA

CDR3: CASRSGVGGNQPQHF
DNA: TGTGCCAGCAGGTCAGGGGTGGGCGGCAATCAGCCCCAGCATTTT
J: TRBJ1-5
D: NA
V: TRBV6-5
size: once

CDR3: CASSLEGPAFSGSGANVLTF
DNA: TGCGCCAGCAGCTTGGAGGGTCCTGCATTCTCAGGCTCTGGGGCCAACGTCCTGACTTTC
J: TRBJ2-6
D: NA
V: TRBV5-1
size: NA

CDR3: CASKGTGDENNQPQHF
DNA: TGTGCCAGCAAGGGGACAGGGGACGAGAACAATCAGCCCCAGCATTTT
J: TRBJ1-5
D: TRBD1
V: TRBV6-6
size: once

CDR3: CASSPTPADTDTQYF
DNA: TGTGCCAGCTCACCTACACCGGCCGACACAGATACGCAGTATTTT
J: TRBJ2-3
D: NA
V: TRBV18
size: NA

CDR3: CASSTGTGGRGYTF
DNA: TGTGCCAGCTCAACCGGGACAGGGGGCCGTGGCTACACCTTC
J: TRBJ1-2
D: TRBD1
V: TRBV28
size: NA

CDR3: CASSFGGADTQYF
DNA: TGTGCCAGCAGCTTCGGGGGGGCAGATACGCAGTATTTT
J: TRBJ2-3
D: TRBD2
V: TRBV5-4
size: NA

CDR3: CATSRQRGGGNEQFF
DNA: TGTGCCACCAGCCGTCAGCGGGGGGGCGGCAATGAGCAGTTCTTC
J: TRBJ2-1
D: TRBD2
V: TRBV24-1
size: once

CDR3: CAWSRVSVGHRRFYEQYF
DNA: TGTGCCTGGAGTCGGGTTAGTGTGGGGCATAGACGATTCTACGAGCAGTACTTC
J: TRBJ2-7
D: NA
V: TRBV30
size: NA

CDR3: CASSKTGHMNTEAFF
DNA: TGTGCCAGCTCCAAGACGGGACATATGAACACTGAAGCTTTCTTT
J: TRBJ1-1
D: NA
V: TRBV18
size: NA

CDR3: CASTRGDDEKLFF
DNA: TGTGCCAGCACAAGGGGGGATGATGAAAAACTGTTTTTT
J: TRBJ1-4
D: NA
V: TRBV6-5
size: NA

CDR3: CASSRLGETQYF
DNA: TGTGCCAGCAGTCGTCTAGGAGAGACCCAGTACTTC
J: TRBJ2-5
D: NA
V: TRBV2
size: NA

CDR3: CASRLQAGIYGYTF
DNA: TGTGCCAGCAGGTTGCAAGCCGGAATCTATGGCTACACCTTC
J: TRBJ1-2
D: NA
V: TRBV28
size: once

CDR3: CASSLTRDRATSPLHF
DNA: TGTGCCAGCAGTTTAACCCGGGACAGGGCAACTTCACCCCTCCACTTT
J: TRBJ1-6
D: TRBD1
V: TRBV28
size: NA

CDR3: CASSKSPTANTEAFF
DNA: TGTGCCAGCAGCAAATCCCCAACAGCCAACACTGAAGCTTTCTTT
J: TRBJ1-1
D: NA
V: TRBV5-4
size: NA

CDR3: CASSSVAGDTQYF
DNA: TGTGCCAGCAGCTCGGTAGCCGGAGATACGCAGTATTTT
J: TRBJ2-3
D: NA
V: TRBV11-2
size: NA

CDR3: CASSHGRGPYEQYF
DNA: TGTGCCAGCAGCCATGGCAGGGGTCCCTACGAGCAGTACTTC
J: TRBJ2-7
D: NA
V: TRBV6-6
size: NA

CDR3: CASSPTQGGNGYTF
DNA: TGTGCCAGCTCACCGACTCAGGGAGGTAATGGCTACACCTTC
J: TRBJ1-2
D: NA
V: TRBV18
size: NA

CDR3: CASSHRQGDYGYTF
DNA: TGCGCCAGCAGCCACCGTCAGGGTGACTATGGCTACACCTTC
J: TRBJ1-2
D: NA
V: TRBV4-1
size: NA

CDR3: CASSPGTGNQPQHF
DNA: TGTGCCAGCAGTCCCGGGACAGGGAACCAGCCCCAGCATTTT
J: TRBJ1-5
D: TRBD1
V: TRBV6-4
size: NA